This is a list of T cell receptor beta chains from one sample in a study of shared clonotypes between healthy human individuals. Measured with immunoSEQ multiplex PCR; TCRdb has only the in-frame clones, and not every one. The sample carries around 600,000 clones, roughly 98% recorded once. The sequencing input was naive CD8+ T cells sorted from blood. These TCRs come from a man aged 25-45 years in good health. The conserved cysteine and the conserved F or W are not part of the CDR3 here.

V gene	J gene	CDR3 protein
TRBV5-4	TRBJ2-1	ASSLTGGGDNEQF
TRBV6-5	TRBJ2-1	ASSLLAGHNEQF
TRBV27	TRBJ1-5	ASWTVGNQPQH
TRBV6-1	TRBJ2-3	ASSEAGGPPDTQY
TRBV5-4	TRBJ1-1	ASSDRDRVPF
TRBV7-6	TRBJ2-1	ASSLVNRGNEQF
TRBV27	TRBJ2-7	ASSPPPSAPFVWQY
TRBV7-9	TRBJ2-3	ASSLDGSGDTQY
TRBV6-6	TRBJ2-1	ASSYSGQASNEQF
TRBV5-1	TRBJ2-5	ASSLAVTRQETQY
TRBV18	TRBJ2-7	ASSTKRTAYEQY
TRBV27	TRBJ1-1	ASSLRGSNTEAF
TRBV30	TRBJ2-7	AWSQGERTYEQY
TRBV19	TRBJ1-2	ASSTDNYGYT
TRBV13	TRBJ2-2	ASSLGLPAGGEKLF
TRBV5-1	TRBJ2-1	ASSLVVGQGDNEQF
TRBV27	TRBJ2-7	ASSLTGAHEQY